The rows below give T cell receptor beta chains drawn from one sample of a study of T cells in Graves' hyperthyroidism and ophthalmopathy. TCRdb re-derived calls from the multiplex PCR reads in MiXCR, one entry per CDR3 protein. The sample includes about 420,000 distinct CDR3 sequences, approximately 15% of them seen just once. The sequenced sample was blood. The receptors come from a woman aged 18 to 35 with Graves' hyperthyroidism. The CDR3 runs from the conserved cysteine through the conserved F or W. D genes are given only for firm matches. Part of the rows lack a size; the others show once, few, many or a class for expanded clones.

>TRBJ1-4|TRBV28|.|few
TGTGCCAGCAGTTTAGCAGGGCCCGCAACTAATGAAAAACTGTTTTTT
CASSLAGPATNEKLFF
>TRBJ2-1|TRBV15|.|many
TGTGCCACCAGCAGAGATGGGGAGACCTACAATGAGCAGTTCTTC
CATSRDGETYNEQFF
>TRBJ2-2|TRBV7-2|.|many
TGTGCCAGCAGCCCTGATCGGGCCGGGGAGCTGTTTTTT
CASSPDRAGELFF
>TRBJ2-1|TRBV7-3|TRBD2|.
TGTGCCAGCAGCTTCCGCGCGGGAGCGGTCAATGAGCAGTTCTTC
CASSFRAGAVNEQFF
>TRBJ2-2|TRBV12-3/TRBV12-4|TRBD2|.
TGTGCCAGCAGTCCCGGGACTAGCGGGAGGGTCGACACCGGGGAGCTGTTTTTT
CASSPGTSGRVDTGELFF
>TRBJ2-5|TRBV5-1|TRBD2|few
TGCGCCAGCAGCCGGACTTCTAGCGGGAGACTCCAAGAGACCCAGTACTTC
CASSRTSSGRLQETQYF
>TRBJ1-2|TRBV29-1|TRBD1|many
TGCAGCGTTACAGGGGCCAACTATGGCTACACCTTC
CSVTGANYGYTF
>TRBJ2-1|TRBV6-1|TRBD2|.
TGTGCCAGCAGTGAGGAGGGACTAGCGCCCTACAATGAGCAGTTCTTC
CASSEEGLAPYNEQFF
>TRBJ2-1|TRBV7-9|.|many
TGTGCCAGCAGCACCGGGTTGAGCTCCTACAATGAGCAGTTCTTC
CASSTGLSSYNEQFF
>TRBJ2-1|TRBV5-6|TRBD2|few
TGTGCCAGCACCCCGTGGGGGGGGACCTACAATGAGCAGTTCTTC
CASTPWGGTYNEQFF
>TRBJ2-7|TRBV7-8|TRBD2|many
TGTGCCACCCCCGGGACTAGCGGGAGGGCATTAGTCGAGCAGTACTTC
CATPGTSGRALVEQYF
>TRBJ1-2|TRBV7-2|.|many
TGTGCCAGCAGCTTAGGACAGTACCCTGGCTACACCTTC
CASSLGQYPGYTF
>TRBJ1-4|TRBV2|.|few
TGTGCCAGCAGTGAGGCGAATGAAAAACTGTTTTTT
CASSEANEKLFF
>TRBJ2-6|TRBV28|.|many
TGTGCCAGCAGTTTCCGGGTTAGCTCTGGGGCCAACGTCCTGACTTTC
CASSFRVSSGANVLTF
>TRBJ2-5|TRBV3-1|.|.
TGTGCCAGCAGCCATCCCCCGGCCAGCTTCCAAGAGACCCAGTACTTC
CASSHPPASFQETQYF
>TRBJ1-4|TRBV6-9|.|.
TGTGCCAGCAGTTATTCTGGGGGCTACGAAAAACTGTTTTTT
CASSYSGGYEKLFF
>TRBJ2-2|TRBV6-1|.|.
TGTGCCAGCAAGCTTATGGGGGCCACCGGGGAGCTGTTTTTT
CASKLMGATGELFF
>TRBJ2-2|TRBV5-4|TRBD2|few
TGTGCCAGCGGACAATCTGGGTTAGCGGGGGCCGACACCGGGGAGCTGTTTTTT
CASGQSGLAGADTGELFF
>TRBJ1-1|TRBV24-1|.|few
TGTGCCACCGGGGGGAAGAATGAAGCTTTCTTT
CATGGKNEAFF
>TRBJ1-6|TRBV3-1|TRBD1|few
TGTGCCAGCAGCCAAACAGGGGTCAATTCACCCCCCCACTTT
CASSQTGVNSPPHF
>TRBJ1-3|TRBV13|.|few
TGTGCCAGCAGCTTAATCTCAGGGGACCTCTCTGGAAACACCATATATTTT
CASSLISGDLSGNTIYF
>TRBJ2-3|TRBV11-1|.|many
TGTGCCAGCAGCCGAGTTCCGGGCACAGATACGCAGTATTTT
CASSRVPGTDTQYF
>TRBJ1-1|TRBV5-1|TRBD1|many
TGCGCCAGCAGCGGACAGGGAAGAACTGAAGCTTTCTTT
CASSGQGRTEAFF
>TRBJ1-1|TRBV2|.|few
TGCGCCAGCAGTGAAACTATTTCAGATGAAGCTTTCTTT
CASSETISDEAFF
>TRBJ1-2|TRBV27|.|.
TGTACCAGCAGTAAATTGAATGACCGAACCGGTGGCTACACCTTC
CTSSKLNDRTGGYTF
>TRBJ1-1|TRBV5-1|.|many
TGCGCCAGCAGCCCAAGCCAGGGGAACACTGAAGCTTTCTTT
CASSPSQGNTEAFF
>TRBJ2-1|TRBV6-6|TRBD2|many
TGTGCCAGCAGTTACTCCTGGCGGGGGAATAATGAGCAGTTCTTC
CASSYSWRGNNEQFF
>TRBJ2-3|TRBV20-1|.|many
TGCAGTGCTGGGCTCCAACGGGATACGCAGTATTTT
CSAGLQRDTQYF
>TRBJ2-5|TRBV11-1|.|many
TGTGCCAGCAGCCGCGGGACAGCCCGAGAGACCCAGTACTTC
CASSRGTARETQYF
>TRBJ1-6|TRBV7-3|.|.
TGTGCCAGCAGCTTAACAGGGGGGCGAGGTTCACCCCTCCACTTT
CASSLTGGRGSPLHF
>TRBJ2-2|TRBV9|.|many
TGTGCCAGCAGCGTAAGAGGGGGTACCGGGGAGCTGTTTTTT
CASSVRGGTGELFF
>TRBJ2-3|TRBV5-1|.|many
TGCGCCACCTCCTCCGGGGCAGGAGATACGCAGTATTTT
CATSSGAGDTQYF
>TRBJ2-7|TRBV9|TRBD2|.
TGTGCCAGCAGCGTGGGACGGGGGGCCTACGAGCAGTACTTC
CASSVGRGAYEQYF
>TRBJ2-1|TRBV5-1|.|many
TGCGCCAGCAGCTTGGGTAAGGATGAGCAGTTCTTC
CASSLGKDEQFF
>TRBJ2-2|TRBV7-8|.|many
TGTGCCAGCAGCCGGACCTCTCCCCTTGCGAACACCGGGGAGCTGTTTTTT
CASSRTSPLANTGELFF
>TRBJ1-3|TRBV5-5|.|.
TGTGCCAGCAGCTTGGAGGCTGGGGGACTCCTTGGAAACACCATATATTTT
CASSLEAGGLLGNTIYF
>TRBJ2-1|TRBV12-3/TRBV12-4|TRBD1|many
TGTGCCAGCAGTTTTATCGGGACAGGGTCGCGGAATGAGCAGTTCTTC
CASSFIGTGSRNEQFF
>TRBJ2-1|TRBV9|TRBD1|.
TGTGCCAGCAGCGCGACTCCGGGACAGGGGACCAATGAGCAGTTCTTC
CASSATPGQGTNEQFF
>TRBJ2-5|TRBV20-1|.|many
TGCAGTGCTAGAGAGCGGTGGGAAGGTGGGAGAGTGACCCAGTACTTC
CSARERWEGGRVTQYF
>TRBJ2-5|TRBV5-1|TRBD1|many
TGCGCCAGCAGCCAAGGACAGGGCCCCCAGTACTTC
CASSQGQGPQYF
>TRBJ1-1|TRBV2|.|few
TGTGCCAGCAGTGAAGCTCGGTTTTTTCTTGGGGCTTTCTTT
CASSEARFFLGAFF